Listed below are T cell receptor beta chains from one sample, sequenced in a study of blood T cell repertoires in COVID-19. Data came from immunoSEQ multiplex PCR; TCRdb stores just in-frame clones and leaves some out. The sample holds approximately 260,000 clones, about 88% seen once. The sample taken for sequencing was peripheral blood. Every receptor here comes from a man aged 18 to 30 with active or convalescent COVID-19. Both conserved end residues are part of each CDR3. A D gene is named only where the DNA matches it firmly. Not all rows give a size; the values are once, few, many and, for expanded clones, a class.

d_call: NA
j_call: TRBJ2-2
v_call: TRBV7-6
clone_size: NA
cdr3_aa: CASSLVGGNTGELFF
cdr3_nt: TGTGCCAGCAGCTTAGTGGGGGGGAACACCGGGGAGCTGTTTTTT

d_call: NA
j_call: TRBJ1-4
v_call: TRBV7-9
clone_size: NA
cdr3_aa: CASSLVGSGYEKLFF
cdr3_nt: TGTGCCAGCAGCTTAGTAGGCTCGGGGTATGAAAAACTGTTTTTT

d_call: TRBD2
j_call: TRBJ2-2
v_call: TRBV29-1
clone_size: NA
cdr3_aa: CSVETSGRVGVTGELFF
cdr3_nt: TGCAGCGTTGAGACTAGCGGGAGGGTTGGCGTCACCGGGGAGCTGTTTTTT

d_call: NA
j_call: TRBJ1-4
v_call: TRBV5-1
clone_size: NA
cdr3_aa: CASSLNLATNEKLFF
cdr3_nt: TGCGCCAGCAGCCTGAATTTAGCAACTAATGAAAAACTGTTTTTT

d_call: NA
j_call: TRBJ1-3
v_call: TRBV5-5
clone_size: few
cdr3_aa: CASSQQGFSGNTIYF
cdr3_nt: TGTGCCAGCAGCCAACAGGGCTTCTCTGGAAACACCATATATTTT

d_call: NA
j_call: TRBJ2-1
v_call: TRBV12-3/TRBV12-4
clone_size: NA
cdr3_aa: CASSFRQGPQFF
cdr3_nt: TGTGCCAGCAGTTTTCGTCAGGGCCCGCAGTTCTTC

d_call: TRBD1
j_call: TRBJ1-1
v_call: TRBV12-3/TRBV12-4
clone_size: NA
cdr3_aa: CASRRTGRTEAFF
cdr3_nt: TGTGCCAGCAGACGGACAGGGCGCACTGAAGCTTTCTTT

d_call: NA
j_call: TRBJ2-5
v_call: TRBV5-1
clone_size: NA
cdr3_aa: CASSSTGNPQETQYF
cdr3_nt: TGCGCCAGCAGCTCCACCGGGAACCCTCAAGAGACCCAGTACTTC

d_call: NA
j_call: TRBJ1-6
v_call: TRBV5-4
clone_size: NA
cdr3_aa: CASSLDTINSPLHF
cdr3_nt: TGTGCCAGCAGCTTGGACACTATTAATTCACCCCTCCACTTT

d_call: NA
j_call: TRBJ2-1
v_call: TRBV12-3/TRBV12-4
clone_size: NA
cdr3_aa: CASLAYTYNEQFF
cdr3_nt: TGTGCCAGCCTAGCGTATACCTACAATGAGCAGTTCTTC

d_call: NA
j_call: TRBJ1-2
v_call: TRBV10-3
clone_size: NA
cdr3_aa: CAINPQGTINYGYTF
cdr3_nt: TGTGCCATCAACCCGCAGGGGACTATTAACTATGGCTACACCTTC

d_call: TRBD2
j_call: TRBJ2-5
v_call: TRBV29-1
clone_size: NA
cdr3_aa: CSVEVAGETQYF
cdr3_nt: TGCAGCGTTGAGGTAGCGGGGGAGACCCAGTACTTC

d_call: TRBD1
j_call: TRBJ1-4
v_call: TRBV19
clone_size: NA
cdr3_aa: CASSIAGQGHEKLFF
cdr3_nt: TGTGCCAGTAGTATAGCGGGACAGGGGCATGAAAAACTGTTTTTT

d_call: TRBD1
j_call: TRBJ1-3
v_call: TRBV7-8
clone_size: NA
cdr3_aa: CASSIGQGVGNTIYF
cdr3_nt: TGTGCCAGCAGCATTGGACAGGGGGTCGGAAACACCATATATTTT

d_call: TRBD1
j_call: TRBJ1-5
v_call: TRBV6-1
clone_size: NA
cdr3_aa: CASSEGQGDQPQHF
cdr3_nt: TGTGCCAGCAGTGAGGGACAGGGAGATCAGCCCCAGCATTTT

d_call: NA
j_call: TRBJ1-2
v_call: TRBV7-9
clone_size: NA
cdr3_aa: CASSSDVTGPGYGYTF
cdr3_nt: TGTGCCAGCAGCTCAGACGTTACAGGGCCCGGCTATGGCTACACCTTC

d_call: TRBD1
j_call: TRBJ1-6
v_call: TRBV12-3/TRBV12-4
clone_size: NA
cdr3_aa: CASSLQGNSPLHF
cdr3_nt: TGTGCCAGCAGCTTACAGGGGAATTCACCCCTCCACTTT

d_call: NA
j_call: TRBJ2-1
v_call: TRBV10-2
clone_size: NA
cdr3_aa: CASSEGGEQFF
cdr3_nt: TGCGCCAGCAGTGAGGGCGGGGAGCAGTTCTTC

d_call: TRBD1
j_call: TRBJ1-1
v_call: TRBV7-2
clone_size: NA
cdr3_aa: CASSLFGDRGRLGTEAFF
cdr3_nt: TGTGCCAGCAGCTTATTTGGGGACAGGGGGCGCTTGGGCACTGAAGCTTTCTTT

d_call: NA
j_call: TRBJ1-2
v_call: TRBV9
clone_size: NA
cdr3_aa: CASSVGTSKVYGYTF
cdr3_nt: TGTGCCAGCAGCGTCGGTACCTCAAAAGTCTATGGCTACACCTTC

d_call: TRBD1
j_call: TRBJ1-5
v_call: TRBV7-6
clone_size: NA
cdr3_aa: CASSPRDRVGQPQHF
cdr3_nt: TGTGCCAGCAGCCCCCGGGACAGGGTAGGTCAGCCCCAGCATTTT

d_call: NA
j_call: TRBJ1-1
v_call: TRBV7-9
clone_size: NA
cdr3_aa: CASSLTVSGEAFF
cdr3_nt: TGTGCCAGCAGCTTAACCGTCAGCGGTGAAGCTTTCTTT

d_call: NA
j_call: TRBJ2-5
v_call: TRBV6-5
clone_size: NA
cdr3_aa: CASSTTGWETQYF
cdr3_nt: TGTGCCAGCTCTACAACAGGGTGGGAGACCCAGTACTTC

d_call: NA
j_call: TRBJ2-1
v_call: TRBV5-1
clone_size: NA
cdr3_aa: CASSLSGDTLYNEQFF
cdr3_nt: TGCGCCAGCAGCTTGAGTGGGGACACGCTCTACAATGAGCAGTTCTTC

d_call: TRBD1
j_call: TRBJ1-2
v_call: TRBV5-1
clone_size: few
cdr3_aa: CASSLQQGDSNYGYTF
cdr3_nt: TGCGCCAGCAGCCTTCAACAGGGGGACTCTAACTATGGCTACACCTTC